The next 17 T cell receptor beta chains were all read from a single sample in a study of metastatic and nonmetastatic thyroid tumors. Through MiXCR, TCRdb re-clonotyped the PCR reads. This table has fewer than 35,000 clones, roughly 10% appearing once. Not a single patient had been given any form of treatment at any point before undergoing thyroid surgery. The sample was blood. The origin of the receptors is a female donor with papillary thyroid cancer or a benign thyroid nodule (not recorded which). Some clones in this sample may be carry-over from other donors' samples.

To note about this clone: In this CDR3 the conserved last residue, phenylalanine or tryptophan, is missing, so a read error is likely. The DNA is omitted, as the CDR3 cannot be located on it reliably, and the CDR3 follows TCRdb's listing. V usage is TRBV2 and J usage is TRBJ1-1. Ends included, the CDR3 has 12 residues. Germline-derived CDR1 and CDR2 are SNHLY and FYNNEI. CDR3 sequence reads: CASSTRITEALL.

This chain joins TRBV7-9 and TRBJ1-2; D ambiguous. Deletions cut 4 bases from V and 0 bases from J, with 9 bases between. The CDR3 runs to 14 residues. Germline V lookup: CDR1 SEHNR, CDR2 FQNEAQ (reference sequence). In nucleotides, the CDR3 is TGTGCCAGCAGCTATGAATTAGCTAACTATGGCTACACCTTC. Protein sequence: CASSYELANYGYTF.

The V gene is TRBV19, the J gene TRBJ2-7; TRBD2 is a possible D gene (6 bases). Trimming left V 5 bases short and J 6 bases short, with 11 bases between. This CDR3 region has 12 residues. Germline values: CDR1 LNHDA, CDR2 SQIVND (reference sequence). This CDR3 reads CASSLTGSEQYF. CDR3 sequence (DNA): TGTGCCAGTAGTTTAACCGGGAGCGAGCAGTACTTC.

The chain carries TRBV19 and TRBJ1-2; D unclear. V lost 9 bases and J lost 3, with 14 bases in between. This CDR3 region has 13 residues. Germline lookup yields CDR1 LNHDA and CDR2 SQIVND (reference sequence). CDR3 DNA sequence: TGTGCCAGCTCAAGGGAAGGGTACTATGGCTACACCTTC. It yields the protein CASSREGYYGYTF.

This clone was detected many times. The V and J genes are TRBV19 and TRBJ1-1; perhaps TRBD1 as D (5 bases). The CDR3 extends over 14 amino acids. The V end was cut by 3 bases, the J end by 3 bases, with 11 bases between. CDR1 and CDR2 from the germline V gene are LNHDA and SQIVND (reference sequence). CDR3 loop: CASSIAGTYTEAFF. CDR3 in DNA: TGTGCCAGTAGTATTGCGGGGACCTACACTGAAGCTTTCTTT. The complete variable domain, with remaining parts taken from reference TRBV19 and TRBJ1-1, reads DGGITQSPKYLFRKEGQNVTLSCEQNLNHDAMYWYRQDPGQGLRLIYYSQIVNDFQKGDIAEGYSVSREKKESFPLTVTSAQKNPTAFYLCASSIAGTYTEAFFGQGTRLTVV.

This clone was observed a handful of times. This same CDR3 is encoded by further DNA sequences in the sample. The rearrangement links TRBV9 to TRBJ1-2, with D uncertain. This CDR3 has 16 amino acids. The germline V gene has CDR1 SGDLS and CDR2 YYNGEE. V dropped 0 bases and J dropped 2 bases, with 14 bases sitting between them. The CDR3 loop is CASSVGPTGENYGYTF. The DNA of the CDR3 is TGTGCCAGCAGCGTAGGCCCCACCGGAGAGAACTATGGCTACACCTTC. Supplemented by reference TRBV9 and TRBJ1-2, the full variable domain reads DSGVTQTPKHLITATGQRVTLRCSPRSGDLSVYWYQQSLDQGLQFLIQYYNGEERAKGNILERFSAQQFPDLHSELNLSSLELGDSALYFCASSVGPTGENYGYTFGSGTRLTVV.

This clone has a count of ten or more. The chain combines TRBV12-3 or TRBV12-4 with TRBJ1-5; D ambiguous. The CDR3 contains 15 residues. V was shortened by 2 bases and J by 0 bases, with 8 bases between the two germline ends. CDR3 DNA sequence: TGTGCCAGCAGTTTAAATCCATATAGCAATCAGCCCCAGCATTTT. Protein: CASSLNPYSNQPQHF.

This clone was picked up a small number of times. One junction end does not reproduce the germline sequence, and a read error may be involved. The chain uses TRBV19 and TRBJ2-6; a possible D gene is TRBD2 (7 bases). In germline, CDR1 is LNHDA, CDR2 SQIVND (reference sequence). The CDR3 spans 16 residues. Here the CDR3 reads CASSLYRSAGANVLAF. In DNA form, the CDR3 reads TGTGCCAGCAGTCTGTATCGGTCGGCGGGGGCCAACGTCCTGGCTTTC.

This clone has at least ten counts. The V call is TRBV4-3, the J call TRBJ1-3; D uncertain. This CDR3 comprises 16 residues. V gave up 0 bases and J gave up 0 bases, with 9 bases separating them. Germline CDR1 reads LGHNA; CDR2 reads YSLEER. DNA for the CDR3: TGCGCCAGCAGCCAAGATTTGACGGGCTCTGGAAACACCATATATTTT. Amino acids: CASSQDLTGSGNTIYF.

This clone has ten or more counts. This chain connects TRBV11-2 to TRBJ2-5, with 9 bases lining up with TRBD1. Unmatched junction bases numbered 3, after V lost 5 bases and J lost 5 bases. The length of the CDR3 is 13 residues. Germline CDR1 reads SGHAT; CDR2 reads FQNNGV. In nucleotides, the CDR3 is TGTGCCAGCAGCCGGGACAGGGAGGAGACCCAGTACTTC. Its translation is CASSRDREETQYF.

As regards this clone: Possible read error: a much larger clone is one base away. Here the CDR3 omits its conserved ending phenylalanine or tryptophan, so a read error is the likely source. The gene calls are TRBV25-1 and TRBJ2-3; no firm D call. Germline CDR1 and CDR2: MGHDK and SYGVNS. The CDR3 covers 14 residues. Trimming cost V 6 bases and J 6 bases, with 16 bases left between them. The CDR3 nucleotides read TGTGCCAGCAGGCCCGGGTCTTCCACGGATACGCAGTATTCT. This codes for CASRPGSSTDTQYS.

This clone was picked up a small number of times. This chain uses TRBV2 with TRBJ1-6; D gene ambiguous. Trimming shortened V by 1 base and J by 10 bases, and 11 bases separated the two germline ends. The germline V gene encodes CDR1 SNHLY and CDR2 FYNNEI. This CDR3 is 14 amino acids long. The chain's CDR3 is CASSEEGMVSPLHF. The CDR3 nucleotides are TGTGCCAGCAGTGAAGAGGGAATGGTATCACCCCTCCACTTT.

Sample share makes this clone medium-sized. The chain combines TRBV6-1 with TRBJ1-3; no firm D call. The V end lost 6 bases, the J end lost 0 bases, and 9 bases lay between the germline ends. The length of the CDR3 is 14 residues. Germline V gene data show CDR1 as MNHNS and CDR2 as SASEGT. The DNA of the CDR3 is TGTGCCAGCAGCGAACAGAACTCTGGAAACACCATATATTTT. The encoded protein is CASSEQNSGNTIYF.

The gene calls are TRBV3-1 and TRBJ1-4; D not certain. V gave up 1 base and J gave up 8 bases, with 14 bases separating them. Germline values: CDR1 LGHDT, CDR2 YNNKEL (reference sequence). The CDR3 has 15 amino acids. CDR3 region: CASSQGEVDHEKLFF. CDR3 in DNA: TGTGCCAGCAGCCAAGGGGAAGTGGACCACGAAAAACTGTTTTTT. The variable domain in full, with the rest retrieved from reference TRBV3-1 and TRBJ1-4, is DTAVSQTPKYLVTQMGNDKSIKCEQNLGHDTMYWYKQDSKKFLKIMFSYNNKELIINETVPNRFSPKSPDKAHLNLHINSLELGDSAVYFCASSQGEVDHEKLFFGSGTQLSVL.

This clone was detected ten times or more. This chain joins TRBV28 and TRBJ2-5; D is undetermined. Trimming left V 1 base short and J 5 bases short, with 2 bases between. This CDR3 is built from 11 residues. Germline V gene sequence: CDR1 MDHEN, CDR2 SYDVKM. The chain's CDR3 is CASSLYETQYF. The CDR3 DNA reads as TGTGCCAGCAGTTTATATGAGACCCAGTACTTC.

This clone was observed many times. This chain connects TRBV29-1 to TRBJ2-3; a weak D match, TRBD2 (5 bases). The CDR3 consists of 14 residues. Per the germline V gene, CDR1 is SQVTM and CDR2 is ANQGSEA. The CDR3 loop is CTAATGSSTDTQYF. In nucleotides, the CDR3 is TGCACAGCAGCTACGGGAAGTAGCACAGATACGCAGTATTTT.

This sequence joins TRBV12-3 or TRBV12-4 and TRBJ1-5; D remains unclear. The CDR3 sequence is 14 residues long. V lost 1 base, J lost 0 bases, and 4 bases lay in between. CDR3 sequence: CASSLDVSNQPQHF. CDR3 nucleotide sequence: TGTGCCAGCAGTTTAGATGTTAGCAATCAGCCCCAGCATTTT.